Below, 2 T cell receptor beta chains from the same sample are listed, as sequenced in a study of stem cell transplantation in POMP-related autoinflammatory disease. Sequenced by immunoSEQ multiplex PCR; TCRdb stores in-frame clones only, minus some. Here the sample spans 6,000 to 7,000 clones, about four fifths being singletons. The sequencing input was a CXCR5-defined cell subset from PBMCs. These receptors came from a human donor in good health.

V gene TRBV5-8 combines with J gene TRBJ1-5; D ambiguous. Trimming stripped 1 base from V and 4 bases from J, with 12 bases between. CDR1 and CDR2 (germline): SGHTS, YDEGEE. This CDR3 is built from 15 residues. As DNA, the CDR3 is TGTGCCAGCAGCTTGACGGCACCCACAAATCAGCCCCAGCATTTT. Translating it yields CASSLTAPTNQPQHF.

This clone was observed a single time. The chain employs TRBV2 and TRBJ2-1; TRBD1 aligns across 12 bases. Germline V gene data show CDR1 as SNHLY and CDR2 as FYNNEI. The V and J ends lost 4 bases and 7 bases, in that order; junction bases with no gene match: 14. The CDR3 loop spans 18 amino acids. The CDR3 bases are TGTGCCAGCAGTGTTGTTGGGACAGGGGGCTCTCGAATAAATGAGCAGTTCTTC. As protein: CASSVVGTGGSRINEQFF.